Below are 5 T cell receptor beta chains sequenced from a single sample in a study of CD4+ T cells in melanoma (dated by TCRdb to between 2020 and 2023). The receptor library was made with the immunoSEQ multiplex PCR assay. TCRdb took over this immuneACCESS table, retaining in-frame rearrangements with V and J assigned. Such tables are incomplete; in checked studies, under half of the missing clones stem from an unresolved V gene, and the remainder is unexplained. Counted in this sample were about 55,000 clones; roughly two thirds of them appeared once. The ten top clones hold roughly 4.5% of the sample. The sample taken for sequencing was tumor tissue. The receptors derive from a human donor with melanoma.

CDR3 bases: TGTGCCAGCTCACCGACCGACACAACAGAGACCCAGTACTTC. This encodes CASSPTDTTETQYF. This chain connects TRBV18 to TRBJ2-5; D call uncertain. The germline gives CDR1 KGHSH, CDR2 LQKENI. The CDR3 contains 14 residues. V lost 3 bases to trimming and J lost 4 bases, with 12 bases between them.

V is TRBV11-2 and J is TRBJ1-1; 7 bases agree with TRBD1. CDR1 and CDR2 (germline): SGHAT, FQNNGV. The ends lost 2 bases at V and 7 bases at J; junction bases unmatched: 7. This CDR3 comprises 14 residues. The DNA of the CDR3 is TGTGCCAGCAGCTTATTAACAGGGGCAGATGAAGCTTTCTTT. This codes for CASSLLTGADEAFF. The whole variable domain, remainder taken from reference TRBV11-2 and TRBJ1-1, is EAGVAQSPRYKIIEKRQSVAFWCNPISGHATLYWYQQILGQGPKLLIQFQNNGVVDDSQLPKDRFSAERLKGVDSTLKIQPAKLEDSAVYLCASSLLTGADEAFFGQGTRLTVV.

The V call is TRBV2, the J call TRBJ1-2, with D possibly TRBD1 on 5 matching bases. V was clipped by 8 bases and J by 4 bases, with 11 bases between them. Germline loops: CDR1 SNHLY, CDR2 FYNNEI. This CDR3 contains 12 residues. The CDR3 region has the DNA TGTGCCAGCCTGGGGGTATTCTATGGCTACACCTTC. This gives the protein CASLGVFYGYTF.

The genes are TRBV6-6 and TRBJ2-2; TRBD1 aligns across 8 bases. This CDR3 spans 16 amino acids. Per germline, CDR1 MNHNY and CDR2 SVGAGI (reference sequence). The V segment lost 6 bases and the J segment 5 bases; nucleotides outside the gene matches: 11. CDR3 DNA sequence: TGTGCCAGCAGCATAGAATGGACAGGGCGGACCGGGGAGCTGTTTTTT. Its translation: CASSIEWTGRTGELFF.

The J gene is TRBJ2-1, the V gene TRBV7-3; a possible D gene is TRBD2 (7 bases). The CDR3 spans 18 residues. V lost 2 bases and J lost 7, with 24 bases in between. Germline-derived CDR1 and CDR2 are SGHTA and FQGTGA. This CDR3 reads CASSLRRLEGGPGNEQFF. The DNA of the CDR3 is TGTGCCAGCAGCTTACGCCGATTGGAGGGGGGGCCGGGGAATGAGCAGTTCTTC. Together with reference TRBV7-3 and TRBJ2-1, the CDR3 gives the full variable domain: GAGVSQTPSNKVTEKGKYVELRCDPISGHTALYWYRQSLGQGPEFLIYFQGTGAADDSGLPNDRFFAVRPEGSVSTLKIQRTERGDSAVYLCASSLRRLEGGPGNEQFFGPGTRLTVL.